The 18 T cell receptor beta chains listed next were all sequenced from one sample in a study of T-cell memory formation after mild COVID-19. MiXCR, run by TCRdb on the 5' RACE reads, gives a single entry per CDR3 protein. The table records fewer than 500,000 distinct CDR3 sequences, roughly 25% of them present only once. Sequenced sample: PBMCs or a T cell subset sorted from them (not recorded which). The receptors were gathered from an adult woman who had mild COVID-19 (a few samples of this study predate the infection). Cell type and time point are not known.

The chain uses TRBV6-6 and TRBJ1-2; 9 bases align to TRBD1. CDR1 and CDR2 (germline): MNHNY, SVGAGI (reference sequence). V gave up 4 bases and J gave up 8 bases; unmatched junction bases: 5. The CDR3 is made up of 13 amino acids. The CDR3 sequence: CASSSQGAQGYTF. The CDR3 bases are TGTGCCAGCAGTTCACAGGGGGCTCAAGGCTACACCTTC.

The CDR3 region is CASSLGSRFTGELFF. CDR3 bases: TGTGCCAGCAGCTTAGGTTCCAGGTTCACCGGGGAGCTGTTTTTT. The rearrangement links TRBV7-9 to TRBJ2-2; no clear D gene. CDR3 length: 15 residues. The ends were cut back, 1 base at V and 4 bases at J, with 10 bases in the middle. CDR1 SEHNR and CDR2 FQNEAQ come from the germline V gene (reference sequence).

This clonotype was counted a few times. The CDR3 region has the DNA TGTGCCAGCTCACAACCGATACTACAAGGACTAGCCGGGGCGGGGGAGCTGTTTTTT. It is translated as CASSQPILQGLAGAGELFF. The rearrangement links TRBV18 to TRBJ2-2; 8 nucleotides line up with TRBD2. Germline V gives CDR1 KGHSH, CDR2 LQKENI. The CDR3 is 19 amino acids. Trimming cost V 4 bases and J 8 bases; bases outside gene matches: 21.

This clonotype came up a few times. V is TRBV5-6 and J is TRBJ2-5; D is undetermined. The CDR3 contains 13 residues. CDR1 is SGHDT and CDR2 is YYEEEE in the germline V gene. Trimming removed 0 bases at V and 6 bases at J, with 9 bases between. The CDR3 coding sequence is TGTGCCAGCAGCTTGGAAAGGAGACAGACCCAGTACTTC. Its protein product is CASSLERRQTQYF.

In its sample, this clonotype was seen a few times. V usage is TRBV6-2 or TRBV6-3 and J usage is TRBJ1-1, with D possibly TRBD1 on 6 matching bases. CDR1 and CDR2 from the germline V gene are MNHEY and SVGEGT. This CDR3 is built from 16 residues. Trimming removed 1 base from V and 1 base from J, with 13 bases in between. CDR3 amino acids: CASSYWSGTRNTEAFF. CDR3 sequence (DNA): TGTGCCAGCAGTTACTGGTCCGGGACAAGGAACACTGAAGCTTTCTTT.

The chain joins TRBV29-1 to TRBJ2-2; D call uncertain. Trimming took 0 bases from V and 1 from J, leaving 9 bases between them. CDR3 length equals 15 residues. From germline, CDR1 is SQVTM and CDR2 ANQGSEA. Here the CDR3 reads CSVEDGSLNTGELFF. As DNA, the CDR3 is TGCAGCGTTGAAGACGGCAGCTTGAACACCGGGGAGCTGTTTTTT.

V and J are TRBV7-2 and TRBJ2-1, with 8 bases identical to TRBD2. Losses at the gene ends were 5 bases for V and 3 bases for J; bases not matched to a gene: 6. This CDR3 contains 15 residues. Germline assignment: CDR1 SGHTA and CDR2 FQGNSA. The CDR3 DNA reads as TGTGCCAGCAGCGCCTTAGCGGGAAACTACAATGAGCAGTTCTTC. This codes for CASSALAGNYNEQFF.

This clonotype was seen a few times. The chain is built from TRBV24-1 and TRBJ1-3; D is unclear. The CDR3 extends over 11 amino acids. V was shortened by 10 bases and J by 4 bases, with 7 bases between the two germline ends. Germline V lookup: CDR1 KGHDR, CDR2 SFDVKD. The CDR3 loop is CATGDGNTIYF. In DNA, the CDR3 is TGTGCCACTGGCGACGGAAACACCATATATTTT.

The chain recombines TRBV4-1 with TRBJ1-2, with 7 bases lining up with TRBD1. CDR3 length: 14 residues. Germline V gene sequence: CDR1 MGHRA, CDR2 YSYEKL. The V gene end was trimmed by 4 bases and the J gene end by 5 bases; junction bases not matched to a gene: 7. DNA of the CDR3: TGCGCCAGCAGCCGACCCGGGACAGATTATGGCTACACCTTC. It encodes CASSRPGTDYGYTF.

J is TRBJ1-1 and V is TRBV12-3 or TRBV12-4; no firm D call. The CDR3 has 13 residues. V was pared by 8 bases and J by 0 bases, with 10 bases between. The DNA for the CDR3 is TGTGCCAGCTCACCCGAACTGAACACTGAAGCTTTCTTT. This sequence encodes CASSPELNTEAFF.

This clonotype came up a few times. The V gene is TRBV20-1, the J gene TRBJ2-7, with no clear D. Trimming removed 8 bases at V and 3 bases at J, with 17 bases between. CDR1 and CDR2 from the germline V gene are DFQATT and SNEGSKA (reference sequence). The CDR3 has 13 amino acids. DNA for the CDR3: TGCAGTACCGACGGACCCGGTGGCTACGAGCAGTACTTC. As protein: CSTDGPGGYEQYF.

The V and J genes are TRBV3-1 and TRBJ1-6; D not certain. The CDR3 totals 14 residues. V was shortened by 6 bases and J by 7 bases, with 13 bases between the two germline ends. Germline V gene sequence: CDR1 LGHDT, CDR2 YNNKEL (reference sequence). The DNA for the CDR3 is TGTGCCAGCAGACTTACGACGGAGAATTCACCCCTCCACTTT. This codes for CASRLTTENSPLHF.

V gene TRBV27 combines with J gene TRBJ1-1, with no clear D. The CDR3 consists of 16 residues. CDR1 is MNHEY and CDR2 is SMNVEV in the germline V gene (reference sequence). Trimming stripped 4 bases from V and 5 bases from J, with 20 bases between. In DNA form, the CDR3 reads TGTGCCAGCAGTTGGTACTACGGACGGTCGGGGACTGAAGCTTTCTTT. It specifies CASSWYYGRSGTEAFF.

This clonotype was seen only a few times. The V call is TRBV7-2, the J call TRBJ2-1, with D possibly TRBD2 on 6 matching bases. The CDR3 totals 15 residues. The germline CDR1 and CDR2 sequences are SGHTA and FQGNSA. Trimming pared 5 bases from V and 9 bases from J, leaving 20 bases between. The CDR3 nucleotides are TGTGCCAGCAGCCGAGCAGGACTACCGAAGACTGAGCAGTTCTTC. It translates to CASSRAGLPKTEQFF.

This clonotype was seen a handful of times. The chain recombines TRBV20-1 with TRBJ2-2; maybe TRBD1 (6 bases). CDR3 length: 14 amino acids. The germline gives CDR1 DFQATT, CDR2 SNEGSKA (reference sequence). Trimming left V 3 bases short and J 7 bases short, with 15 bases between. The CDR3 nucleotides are TGCAGTGCTAGGGTACAGGGCCCAGGCGGGGAGCTGTTTTTT. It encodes CSARVQGPGGELFF.

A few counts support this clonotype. The CDR3 sequence: CSARDSQVSIYGYTF. The CDR3 DNA follows: TGCAGTGCTAGAGATAGTCAGGTTTCAATCTATGGCTACACCTTC. The chain carries TRBV20-1 and TRBJ1-2; no clear D gene. The CDR3 spans 15 residues. Trimming cost V 0 bases and J 4 bases, with 15 bases left between them. Germline V gene data show CDR1 as DFQATT and CDR2 as SNEGSKA (reference sequence).

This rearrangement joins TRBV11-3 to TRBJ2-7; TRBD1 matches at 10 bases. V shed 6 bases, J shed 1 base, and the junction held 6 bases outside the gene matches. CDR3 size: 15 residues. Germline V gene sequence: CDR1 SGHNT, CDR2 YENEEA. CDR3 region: CASSNGQGGSYEQYF. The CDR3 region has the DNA TGTGCCAGCAGTAACGGACAGGGGGGGTCCTACGAGCAGTACTTC.

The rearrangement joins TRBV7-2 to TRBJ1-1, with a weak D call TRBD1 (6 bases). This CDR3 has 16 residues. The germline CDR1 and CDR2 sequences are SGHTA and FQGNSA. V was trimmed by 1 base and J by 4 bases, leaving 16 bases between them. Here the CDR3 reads CASSLVWTDHGTEAFF. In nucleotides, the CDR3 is TGTGCCAGCAGCTTAGTTTGGACAGACCATGGCACTGAAGCTTTCTTT.